This T cell receptor (beta chain) was captured in a study of OX40 agonist ivuxolimab in advanced cancers. Background on the study: A male proportion of 82.7% was recorded, with mean age around 62 years and range about 20 to 79. In three patients, partial responses were observed, one with hepatocellular carcinoma and two with cutaneous melanoma.

Profiling relied on immunoSEQ multiplex PCR, and the TCRdb table lists in-frame clones only, not all of them. The profile shows approximately 82,000 clones, about 82% of them singletons. In germline, CDR1 is SEHNR, CDR2 FQNEAQ (reference sequence). The CDR3 is made up of 15 amino acids. Between the trimmed V and J ends, which lost 3 bases and 8 bases, there was a span of 19 bases. Whole-study results and caveats: Among T cells, CD8+ cells averaged more expanded clones than CD4+ cells. Some nonresponders additionally presented with little normalized T-cell clonal expansion.

Points on this clone: The antigen remains undetermined.

The TCR comes from an adult with an advanced solid tumor such as melanoma, head and neck, liver or kidney cancer. V and J are TRBV7-9 and TRBJ1-2, with D possibly being TRBD1 (5 bases). Sequencing was performed on CD4+ or CD8+ T cells sorted from blood, taken in a trial of the OX40 agonist ivuxolimab. The CDR3 sequence: CASSFNLQGRSGYTF. Written as DNA, the CDR3 is TGTGCCAGCAGCTTTAACCTCCAGGGTAGGAGCGGCTACACCTTC.